This record concerns one T cell receptor (beta chain) sequence. Its matching antigen is unknown. The sample belongs to a study of radiation and T cells in renal cell carcinoma. The study, taken as a whole, reports: Baseline intratumoral clonotype presence is unknown without pretreatment biopsies.

Per germline, CDR1 SGHNT and CDR2 YYREEE (reference sequence). CDR3 length equals 17 residues. V gave up 2 bases and J gave up 0 bases, with 12 bases separating them. Time point indicated: baseline pretreatment blood. As to treatment: 15 Gy SBRT to primary tumor, nephrectomy 4 weeks later. TCRdb keeps only in-frame clones here, not all; method: immunoSEQ multiplex PCR. The profile shows 150,000 or so clones, about 88% of them singletons. V usage is TRBV5-4 and J usage is TRBJ2-6, with a weak D call TRBD1 (5 bases). The clonotype was recovered from a woman in her fifties or sixties with renal cell carcinoma. Sequencing was performed on blood, taken from a patient whose treatment included radiotherapy and nephrectomy. CDR3 amino acids: CASSLLSGFSGANVLTF. In DNA form, the CDR3 reads TGTGCCAGCAGCTTATTATCAGGGTTCTCTGGGGCCAACGTCCTGACTTTC.